The rows below give T cell receptor beta chains drawn from one sample of a study of graft-versus-host responses after intestinal transplantation. Sequenced by immunoSEQ multiplex PCR; TCRdb stores in-frame clones only, minus some. The table has more than 95,000 clones, about 88% seen once. These receptors lack a known antigen. The input for sequencing was unstimulated CD4+ T cells sorted from spleen or lymph node cells, taken before intestinal transplant. The origin of the receptors is a human donor who received an intestinal transplant. Each CDR3 is given with its conserved first and last residue. D genes are given only for firm matches. Only some rows state a clone size, as once, few, many or a class for expanded clones.

- | TRBJ1-5 | TRBV19 | - | CASSVTWTANSNQPQHF | TGTGCCAGTAGTGTCACCTGGACAGCTAATAGCAATCAGCCCCAGCATTTT
once | TRBJ1-5 | TRBV18 | - | CASSPGANSNQPQHF | TGTGCCAGCTCACCCGGCGCCAATAGCAATCAGCCCCAGCATTTT
- | TRBJ1-5 | TRBV6-1 | TRBD1 | CASSGDRVRNQPQHF | TGTGCCAGCAGTGGTGACAGGGTGCGGAATCAGCCCCAGCATTTT
few | TRBJ2-2 | TRBV2 | - | CASSTRQYGELFF | TGTGCCAGCAGTACCCGACAGTACGGGGAGCTGTTTTTT
- | TRBJ1-1 | TRBV10-3 | - | CAISEWEGFTEAFF | TGTGCCATCAGTGAGTGGGAGGGGTTCACTGAAGCTTTCTTT
- | TRBJ1-5 | TRBV6-5 | TRBD1 | CASTIGQGDNQPQHF | TGTGCCAGCACTATCGGACAGGGAGATAATCAGCCCCAGCATTTT
once | TRBJ1-1 | TRBV27 | - | CASSPGGLNTEAFF | TGTGCCAGCAGCCCTGGCGGGTTGAACACTGAAGCTTTCTTT
- | TRBJ2-7 | TRBV30 | - | CAWSVRGLYEQYF | TGTGCCTGGAGTGTACGTGGTCTGTACGAGCAGTACTTC
- | TRBJ2-7 | TRBV5-4 | TRBD2 | CASSLERGIYEQYF | TGTGCCAGCAGCTTGGAGCGGGGGATCTACGAGCAGTACTTC
- | TRBJ2-1 | TRBV10-1 | TRBD1 | CASSESIPGQRYNEQFF | TGCGCCAGCAGTGAGTCGATCCCGGGACAGCGATACAATGAGCAGTTCTTC
- | TRBJ2-6 | TRBV11-2 | - | CASSLEPGSNVLTF | TGTGCCAGCAGCTTAGAGCCAGGGTCCAACGTCCTGACTTTC
- | TRBJ1-1 | TRBV10-2 | - | CASSGGFIREAFF | TGCGCCAGCAGTGGGGGTTTCATACGCGAAGCTTTCTTT
- | TRBJ2-5 | TRBV7-9 | TRBD1 | CASSLEGGAETQYF | TGTGCCAGCAGCTTAGAAGGGGGCGCAGAGACCCAGTACTTC
- | TRBJ2-3 | TRBV5-1 | TRBD2 | CASSLGLAGGTDTQYF | TGCGCCAGCAGCTTGGGACTAGCGGGAGGCACAGATACGCAGTATTTT
- | TRBJ1-1 | TRBV5-4 | - | CASSFAGPMNTEAFF | TGTGCCAGCAGCTTCGCAGGACCCATGAACACTGAAGCTTTCTTT
- | TRBJ2-6 | TRBV9 | - | CASSGLRELSGANVLTF | TGTGCCAGCAGCGGACTCAGGGAACTCTCTGGGGCCAACGTCCTGACTTTC
- | TRBJ1-5 | TRBV5-1 | - | CASSLDGSQPQHF | TGCGCCAGCAGCTTGGATGGAAGTCAGCCCCAGCATTTT
- | TRBJ2-2 | TRBV5-4 | - | CASSLQVGGELFF | TGTGCCAGCAGCTTGCAAGTGGGCGGGGAGCTGTTTTTT
- | TRBJ1-4 | TRBV6-5 | - | CASSYDGATNEKLFF | TGTGCCAGCAGTTACGACGGCGCAACTAATGAAAAACTGTTTTTT
once | TRBJ2-4 | TRBV19 | - | CASSEPPGLAKNIQYF | TGTGCCAGTAGTGAGCCCCCCGGGCTAGCCAAAAACATTCAGTACTTC
- | TRBJ1-6 | TRBV5-3 | - | CASSLAGPYNSPLHF | TGTGCCAGCAGCTTGGCGGGCCCCTATAATTCACCCCTCCACTTT
- | TRBJ2-3 | TRBV10-1 | - | CASSRDSTDTQYF | TGCGCCAGCAGTAGGGACAGCACAGATACGCAGTATTTT
- | TRBJ2-4 | TRBV9 | TRBD1 | CASSVGDRNIQYF | TGTGCCAGCAGCGTAGGGGACAGAAACATTCAGTACTTC
- | TRBJ1-1 | TRBV29-1 | - | CSVIRGSTEAFF | TGCAGCGTTATTCGGGGGTCCACTGAAGCTTTCTTT
once | TRBJ1-1 | TRBV5-1 | - | CASSLRGVNTEAFF | TGCGCCAGCAGCTTGAGGGGAGTGAACACTGAAGCTTTCTTT
- | TRBJ2-1 | TRBV7-6 | TRBD1 | CASSWTGANNEQFF | TGTGCCAGCAGCTGGACAGGGGCCAACAATGAGCAGTTCTTC
- | TRBJ1-5 | TRBV4-2 | - | CASSQDYGQNQPQHF | TGTGCCAGCAGCCAAGATTATGGACAGAATCAGCCCCAGCATTTT
- | TRBJ1-2 | TRBV5-4 | TRBD1 | CASSILTGGAYGYTF | TGTGCCAGCAGCATTTTGACAGGGGGCGCTTATGGCTACACCTTC
- | TRBJ2-2 | TRBV10-3 | - | CAISANTGELFF | TGTGCCATCAGTGCGAACACCGGGGAGCTGTTTTTT
- | TRBJ2-3 | TRBV10-3 | TRBD2 | CAIRQRELADTQYF | TGTGCCATCAGACAGCGGGAATTGGCGGATACGCAGTATTTT
- | TRBJ1-6 | TRBV5-1 | TRBD1 | CASSLALTGGIASPLHF | TGCGCCAGCAGCTTGGCTCTGACAGGGGGGATTGCCTCACCCCTCCACTTT
- | TRBJ2-2 | TRBV18 | TRBD2 | CASSLVLGTTPGELFF | TGTGCCAGCTCACTTGTATTAGGGACTACACCCGGGGAGCTGTTTTTT
- | TRBJ2-5 | TRBV6-5 | - | CASSSRVFGETQYF | TGTGCCAGCAGTTCGAGGGTGTTTGGAGAGACCCAGTACTTC
- | TRBJ2-1 | TRBV7-3 | TRBD2 | CASSSQNPLSGIYNEQFF | TGTGCCAGCAGCTCGCAAAACCCCTTAAGCGGGATTTACAATGAGCAGTTCTTC
- | TRBJ1-2 | TRBV11-2 | TRBD1 | CASSERPGQGINYGYTF | TGTGCCAGCAGCGAACGACCGGGACAGGGTATAAACTATGGCTACACCTTC
- | TRBJ2-7 | TRBV7-2 | - | CASSLGRNYEQYF | TGTGCCAGCAGCTTAGGGAGAAACTACGAGCAGTACTTC
- | TRBJ2-3 | TRBV6-5 | - | CASRAGTLTDTQYF | TGTGCCAGCAGGGCAGGGACCCTCACAGATACGCAGTATTTT
- | TRBJ2-7 | TRBV5-1 | - | CASSPRDPHRPGSYEQYF | TGCGCCAGCAGCCCTCGGGACCCTCACCGGCCGGGCTCCTACGAGCAGTACTTC
- | TRBJ1-6 | TRBV7-6 | - | CASSLDPNSPLHF | TGTGCCAGCAGCTTAGACCCTAATTCACCCCTCCACTTT
- | TRBJ1-2 | TRBV6-5 | - | CASSYRGTYGYTF | TGTGCCAGCAGTTACAGGGGAACCTATGGCTACACCTTC
- | TRBJ1-2 | TRBV13 | TRBD1 | CASSLRQGGHGYTF | TGTGCCAGCAGCCTACGACAGGGGGGTCATGGCTACACCTTC
once | TRBJ1-2 | TRBV10-2 | - | CASSDLYGYTF | TGCGCCAGCAGTGATCTGTATGGCTACACCTTC
- | TRBJ2-1 | TRBV10-3 | TRBD2 | CAISTGTSGPEGQFF | TGTGCCATCAGTACCGGGACTAGCGGCCCAGAGGGGCAGTTCTTC
- | TRBJ2-5 | TRBV19 | - | CASSMVVQSGIQYF | TGTGCCAGTAGTATGGTGGTCCAGAGTGGTATCCAGTACTTC
- | TRBJ1-3 | TRBV5-5 | TRBD1 | CASSLGTGTGLNTIYF | TGTGCCAGCAGCTTGGGCACCGGGACAGGGTTAAACACCATATATTTT
- | TRBJ1-1 | TRBV5-4 | - | CASSSRQLKNTEAFF | TGTGCCAGCAGCTCCCGACAGCTTAAGAACACTGAAGCTTTCTTT